This T cell receptor beta chain originates from a study of CXCR4 blockade with PD-1 therapy in pancreatic cancer. TCRdb's table, derived via immunoSEQ multiplex PCR, lists solely in-frame clones and lacks some. This sample has about 8,100 clones; roughly 55% occur once, and the top ten carry under 8.5%. The V and J ends lost 1 base and 4 bases respectively, with 11 bases between them. This CDR3 is 15 amino acids long. Germline V gene data show CDR1 as LNHNV and CDR2 as YYDKDF (reference sequence). The sequence came from a human donor with pancreatic ductal adenocarcinoma. The V and J genes are TRBV15 and TRBJ1-3; D unclear. The specimen was tumor tissue. This CDR3 is CATSRGVSEGNTIYF. DNA of the CDR3: TGTGCCACCAGCAGAGGAGTTTCTGAAGGAAACACCATATATTTT.